This T cell receptor (beta chain) emerged from a study of blood T cell repertoires in COVID-19. To note about this clone: Other nucleotide sequences from this sample produce the same CDR3.

In the original analysis: Researchers report that nucleated cell counts were estimated from reference gene primer amplification. Method: immunoSEQ multiplex PCR; TCRdb's copy keeps in-frame clones and lacks some. V and J calls plus clone size are reproduced from that table; the DNA served to infer D and trimming. The table includes about 85,000 clones, around 90% detected once. V was pared by 6 bases and J by 3 bases, with 6 bases of the junction left unmatched. From germline, CDR1 is MDHEN and CDR2 SYDVKM. This CDR3 has 14 amino acids. The chain links TRBV28 to TRBJ1-2; TRBD1 matches at 8 bases. This receptor was obtained from a woman at least 80 years old with active or convalescent COVID-19. The specimen was peripheral blood. The CDR3 DNA is TGTGCCAGCAGCCCTCGGACAGGGTACTATGGCTACACCTTC. As protein: CASSPRTGYYGYTF.